This T cell receptor beta chain was retrieved from a study of cytomegalovirus exposure and HLA in healthy donors. Primers for the PCR totalled 60 Vbeta and 13 Jbeta. The assay was immunoSEQ multiplex PCR, and TCRdb's table has in-frame clones only and misses some. The sample has approximately 110,000 clones; less than 80% are singletons. This clone was detected many times. Deletions cut 6 bases from V and 7 bases from J, with 13 bases between. CDR3 length: 12 residues. Germline lookup yields CDR1 SNHLY and CDR2 FYNNEI. Source material: PBMCs. V is TRBV2 and J is TRBJ2-7, with D maybe TRBD1 (6 bases). The sequence came from a man under 40 in good health and CMV-seropositive. Here the CDR3 reads CASRQGGGEQYF. The CDR3 coding sequence is TGTGCCAGCAGACAGGGTGGTGGGGAGCAGTACTTC. Full variable domain (remainder filled in from reference TRBV2 and TRBJ2-7): EPEVTQTPSHQVTQMGQEVILRCVPISNHLYFYWYRQILGQKVEFLVSFYNNEISEKSEIFDDQFSVERPDGSNFTLKIRSTKLEDSAMYFCASRQGGGEQYFGPGTRLTVT.